One TCR beta chain is described in this entry. This clone's antigen is unknown. No quality values exist for individual bases; no much larger clone is one base distant. V is pared back by 6 bases and J by 4 bases, with 10 bases lying between the germline termini. The CDR3 contains 13 residues, cysteine and phenylalanine counted. CDR3 DNA is the only sequence kept; it has 39 bases, read in frame from the first base. CDR1 is given as MDHEN and CDR2 as SYDVKM, both from the germline V gene. In total, more than 500 healthy bone marrow donors made up the cohort. At the time of sampling, every cohort member was nominally healthy, though immune exposures that went unrecorded were likely present. The donor tested CMV seronegative and was one of the 352 seronegative cohort members. A peripheral blood sample was provided by each donor, and peripheral blood mononuclear cells were used for TCR beta sequencing. The Qiagen DNeasy Blood Extraction Kit was used to extract genomic DNA from the blood cell samples.

This entry belongs to a study of cytomegalovirus exposure and HLA in healthy donors (TCRdb year 2017). About the full investigation: An earlier analysis of several hundred of the donors reported approximately 290 Gb of sequence data and some 120 million unique TCR beta sequences from 150 million to 200 million T cells. Of the 350 to 450 genotyped donors, about 84% fell in the genetic ancestry cluster associated with self-reported Caucasian donors. Besides the first cohort of around 700 subjects, a separate validation cohort made up of 120 different subjects was used. High-throughput TCR immunosequencing, statistical association of individual TCRs with disease status, and machine learning were combined to predict cytomegalovirus infection status. In the later analysis, no new phenotypic data were used to find candidate immune exposures; instead, reliance was placed on TCR beta sequences and their occurrence across donors. Genome-wide SNP genotypes for about 65% of the 666 donors were used in a later genetic analysis, which treated that subset as a discovery cohort. Both class I and class II loci were covered by HLA typing, at four-digit resolution. All discovery cohort repertoires had been generated on a single sequencing platform. Using immunosequencing, the study profiled T cell repertoires from 500 to 800 subjects and related those repertoires to cytomegalovirus serostatus. Typing coverage differed by locus: A, B, C, DRB1 and DQB1 were typed in roughly 629-630 donors, DQA1 in 522, DPA1 in 600 to 610, and DPB1 in just under 490. About five DR-DQ haplotypes were treated as single units for association and clustering because of strong linkage in the cohort. To decide whether each TCR beta V gene segment behaved as functional or pseudogenic, an earlier analysis of over 500 of the donors relied on high-throughput TCR beta sequencing. In a later analysis, previously published TCR beta repertoires from several hundred donors were re-analyzed and high-resolution HLA genotyping was added so that TCR occurrence patterns could be studied. On average, around 240,000 unique TCR beta nucleotide sequences were sequenced per donor among a few hundred genotyped donors of the cohort, with 15% to 20% of those sequences being non-productive. Alongside the repertoire data, information on donor age, sex, ethnicity and CMV serostatus was compiled. An early release covering roughly 640 HLA-typed donors comprised approximately 300 gigabases of sequencing data and roughly 85 million unique TCR sequences. The study aimed to test whether signatures of past pathogen exposure could be identified by cataloging public T cell receptors. The full study reports these points: Linkage disequilibrium might explain the correlated functional status among segregating V segments, but an unknown experimental factor could not be ruled out. Most CMV-associated TCR beta chains appeared to be HLA-restricted in a later analysis, and the HLA associations seemed to be driven largely by CMV exposure. A further reported finding was that TCR beta sequences accurately predicted the HLA-A and HLA-B alleles for most subjects in the first cohort. A cluster of highly shared sequence variants was judged likely to be a technical artifact of the sequencing pipeline. It was suggested by the authors that the approach could potentially be generalized to other disease states and immunological phenotypes. V-gene and J-gene trimming of TCR beta chains was associated with a missense DCLRE1C variant in a later genetic analysis, and the association was replicated in an independent cohort. Some 15 rarely observed V segments, including chromosome 9 orphons, were excluded from the earlier analysis of 550 to 700 of the donors because counts were too low. Because HLA typing was missing for some donors at each locus, association tests included only the typed subset. When HLA alleles, especially DR and DQ, strongly co-occurred, TCR associations were difficult to assign to individual alleles. The study listed 150 to 200 TCR beta chains as associated with cytomegalovirus. Three of the identified cytomegalovirus-associated TCR beta chains were confirmed in vitro to be specific for cytomegalovirus antigens. Sequencing depth was assumed to be roughly uniform across donors in the presence/absence analyses, though that assumption may not hold. According to a later analysis, TCR association rates differed among HLA loci, with DRB1 alleles showing the most associated TCRs and HLA-C alleles showing the fewest. Across donors, most TCR sequences were observed very rarely, whereas some public TCRs were present in many individuals. The 87-base-pair reads could not distinguish some IMGT-functional V segments, including TRBV6-2 and TRBV6-3, so those segments were excluded. Immune exposure information for the cohort was limited to CMV serostatus. According to a later genetic analysis, donors in an Asian-associated ancestry cluster had fewer N-insertions in productive TCRs than the approximately 650-donor mean. An earlier analysis of 587 of the donors showed that most TCR beta V segments appeared in productive rearrangements either about 87% or about 30% of the time, which broadly matched IMGT annotations. A later analysis found that HLA-associated TCR beta chains were more clonally expanded and had lower generation probabilities than equally common non-associated chains. In a later analysis, several top co-occurrence clusters were reported to appear linked to parvovirus B19, influenza, CMV and Epstein-Barr virus. The classifier was reported to diagnose cytomegalovirus status with high specificity and sensitivity in both the original and validation cohorts. A later analysis associated about 18,000 TCR beta sequences with specific HLA alleles at a false discovery rate of 0.05. Only TCR beta chains were sequenced in this cohort, and the absence of alpha or paired-chain data limited detectable features.

Receptors were amplified or captured by the immunoSEQ multiplex PCR assay. A mixture of 60 forward primers for TCR Vbeta segments and 13 reverse primers for TCR Jbeta segments was used in the multiplex PCR. Amplification of the CDR3 region of rearranged TCR beta genes was performed with a multiplex PCR assay on genomic DNA. On the Illumina HiSeq System, the amplified TCR beta libraries were sequenced as 87-base-pair reads. The published analysis was carried out like this. Across the roughly 700 repertoires, a later analysis counted tens of millions of unique TCR beta chains, 9.5 million to 12 million of which were shared by at least two donors. Raw reads were error-corrected and collapsed into unique sequences with a nearest-neighbor algorithm that merged closely related sequences to remove PCR and sequencing errors. CDR3 sequences were aligned to IMGT reference sequences to assign V, D and J gene segments. For a sequence to be retained, at least a six-nucleotide match to both a V gene segment and a J gene segment was required. A rearrangement was called productive if the CDR3 had no stop codons and remained in frame with V and J, and every other rearrangement was called non-productive. Following IMGT convention, CDR3 was defined as the stretch from the second conserved V-encoded cysteine to the conserved J-encoded phenylalanine. Sequences without an unambiguous match to a single V gene segment were excluded from the earlier analysis of almost 600 of the donors. In an earlier analysis of 587 of the donors, V segments were called functional above 56.7% productive rearrangements and were called segregating when the between-donor standard deviation exceeded 5%. A statistical classification framework was developed to diagnose cytomegalovirus status using the catalog of TCR beta chain sequences. In a later analysis, V and J genes were assigned by comparing TCR nucleotide sequences against IMGT/GENE-DB human TR gene sequences. Using the TCRdist pipeline, a later analysis assigned CDR3 sequences along with most-parsimonious VDJ recombination scenarios. A later analysis defined each TCR beta chain by its CDR3 amino acid sequence plus V-gene family, and excluded reads lacking a unique V-gene family. A later analysis removed 550 to 650 highly shared, low-generation-probability nucleotide sequences to deal with suspected cross-contamination and a sequencing artifact. In a later analysis, a clonal expansion index for each public chain was calculated from normalized within-repertoire ranks of inferred template counts. In a later analysis, generation probabilities were computed using a VDJ recombination model fitted to out-of-frame rearrangements, and the results were checked against IGoR. Hypergeometric tests were used in a later analysis to score TCR-TCR, TCR-HLA and TCR-CMV co-occurrence, with a repertoire-size bias correction applied to the TCR pairs. In a later analysis, false discovery rates were estimated by permuting HLA or CMV assignments 20 times. In a later analysis, co-occurring TCRs were grouped with DBSCAN, and TCRdist sequence similarity was added when clustering was performed within HLA-allele-positive subsets. Repertoires with fewer than 30,000 or more than 120,000 public chains were left out of co-occurrence clustering, as were about five repertoires with anomalous nucleotide sharing. What TCRdb holds here is the immuneACCESS table cut down to in-frame rearrangements. Part of the clones is not present; checked against another copy, under half of the missing clones reflect an unresolved V gene, and the others are unexplained. V and J calls and clone size are copied from that table; D and trimming were computed from the DNA. The table for this sample lists about 100,000 clones; 73% of them were counted only once. Approximately 3.5% of the sample is held by the ten biggest clonotypes.

The TCR was taken from a man in his forties in good health and CMV-seronegative. The receptor chain draws on TRBV28 and TRBJ1-5; TRBD1 could be the D gene, as 6 bases match. The specimen sequenced was PBMCs. The bases are TGTGCCAGCAGCAAGACAGGTAATCAGCCCCAGCATTTT. Its protein product is CASSKTGNQPQHF. Extended through the reference TRBV28 and TRBJ1-5 proteins, this CDR3 yields the full variable domain: DVKVTQSSRYLVKRTGEKVFLECVQDMDHENMFWYRQDPGLGLRLIYFSYDVKMKEKGDIPEGYSVSREKKERFSLILESASTNQTSMYLCASSKTGNQPQHFGDGTRLSIL.